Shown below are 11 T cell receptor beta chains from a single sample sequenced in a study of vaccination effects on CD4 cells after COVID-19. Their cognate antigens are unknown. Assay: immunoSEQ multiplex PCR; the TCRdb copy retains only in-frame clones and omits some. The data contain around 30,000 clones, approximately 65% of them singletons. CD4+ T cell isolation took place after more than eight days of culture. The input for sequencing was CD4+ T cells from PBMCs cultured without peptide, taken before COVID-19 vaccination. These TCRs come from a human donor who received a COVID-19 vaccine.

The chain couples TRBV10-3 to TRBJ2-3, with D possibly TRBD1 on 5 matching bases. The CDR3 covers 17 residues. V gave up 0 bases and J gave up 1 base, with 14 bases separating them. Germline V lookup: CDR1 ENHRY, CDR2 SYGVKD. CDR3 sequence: CAISESVGVWGTDTQYF. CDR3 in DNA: TGTGCCATCAGTGAGTCGGTAGGGGTTTGGGGCACAGATACGCAGTATTTT.

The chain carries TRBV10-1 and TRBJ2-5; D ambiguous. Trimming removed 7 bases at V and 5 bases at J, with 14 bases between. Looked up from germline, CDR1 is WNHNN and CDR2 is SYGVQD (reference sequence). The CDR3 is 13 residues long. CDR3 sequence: CASITSGRETQYF. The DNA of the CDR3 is TGCGCCAGCATCACCTCGGGCAGGGAGACCCAGTACTTC.

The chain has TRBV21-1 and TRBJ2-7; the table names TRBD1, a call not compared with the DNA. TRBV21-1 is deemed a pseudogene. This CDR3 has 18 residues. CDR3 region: CASSKVSGSTEPSYEQYF. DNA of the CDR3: TGTGCCAGCAGCAAAGTGTCAGGGTCTACCGAGCCCTCCTACGAGCAGTACTTC.

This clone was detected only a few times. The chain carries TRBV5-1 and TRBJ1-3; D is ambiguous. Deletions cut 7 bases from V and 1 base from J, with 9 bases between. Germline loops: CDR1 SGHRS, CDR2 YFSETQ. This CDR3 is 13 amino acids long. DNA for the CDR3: TGCGCCAGCGGAACCTTATCTGGAAACACCATATATTTT. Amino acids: CASGTLSGNTIYF. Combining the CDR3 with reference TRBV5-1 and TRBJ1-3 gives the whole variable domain KAGVTQTPRYLIKTRGQQVTLSCSPISGHRSVSWYQQTPGQGLQFLFEYFSETQRNKGNFPGRFSGRQFSNSRSEMNVSTLELGDSALYLCASGTLSGNTIYFGEGSWLTVV.

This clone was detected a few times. In DNA, the CDR3 is TGTGCCAGCAGCTTACTACAGGGGGGGACTAACTATGGCTACACCTTC. Its protein is CASSLLQGGTNYGYTF. The V gene is TRBV7-9, the J gene TRBJ1-2; TRBD1 agrees at 8 bases. The germline gives CDR1 SEHNR, CDR2 FQNEAQ (reference sequence). V gave up 2 bases and J gave up 0 bases; unmatched junction bases: 5. The CDR3 runs to 16 residues.

DNA of the CDR3: TGTGCCAGCAGTTTCCGAACAGGGGGCACTGAAGCTTTCTTT. Translated: CASSFRTGGTEAFF. The chain joins TRBV6-6 to TRBJ1-1; 8 nucleotides agree with TRBD1. V gave up 4 bases and J gave up 4 bases; unmatched junction bases: 5. CDR3 length equals 14 residues. Germline CDR1 MNHNY, CDR2 SVGAGI (reference sequence).

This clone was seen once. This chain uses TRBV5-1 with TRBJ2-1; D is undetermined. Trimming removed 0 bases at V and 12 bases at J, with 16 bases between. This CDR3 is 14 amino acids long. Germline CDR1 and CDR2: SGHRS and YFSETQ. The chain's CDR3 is CASSLGQDSSGQFF. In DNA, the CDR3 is TGCGCCAGCAGCTTGGGTCAAGACTCGTCCGGGCAGTTCTTC. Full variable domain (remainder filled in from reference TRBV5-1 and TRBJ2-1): KAGVTQTPRYLIKTRGQQVTLSCSPISGHRSVSWYQQTPGQGLQFLFEYFSETQRNKGNFPGRFSGRQFSNSRSEMNVSTLELGDSALYLCASSLGQDSSGQFFGPGTRLTVL.

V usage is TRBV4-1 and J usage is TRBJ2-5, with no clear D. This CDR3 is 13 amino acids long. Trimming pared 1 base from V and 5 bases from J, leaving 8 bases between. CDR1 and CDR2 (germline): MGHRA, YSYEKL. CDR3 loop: CASSQAAPETQYF. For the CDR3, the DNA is TGCGCCAGCAGCCAAGCAGCCCCGGAGACCCAGTACTTC.

The CDR3 nucleotides are TGTGCCAGCGGTAGGGGGCAGGGGAACACTGAAGCTTTCTTT. Translated: CASGRGQGNTEAFF. The chain has TRBV3-1 (or the pseudogene TRBV3-2) and TRBJ1-1; 7 nucleotides align to TRBD1. From germline, CDR1 is LGHDT and CDR2 YNNKEL (reference sequence). There are 14 residues in the CDR3. The trim removed 8 bases at V and 1 base at J, leaving 7 bases unmatched.

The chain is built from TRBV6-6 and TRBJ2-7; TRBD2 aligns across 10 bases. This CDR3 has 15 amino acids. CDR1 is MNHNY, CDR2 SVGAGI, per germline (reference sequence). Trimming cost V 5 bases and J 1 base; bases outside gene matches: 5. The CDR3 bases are TGTGCCAGCAGTCGTAGCGGGAGGACATCCTACGAGCAGTACTTC. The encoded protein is CASSRSGRTSYEQYF.

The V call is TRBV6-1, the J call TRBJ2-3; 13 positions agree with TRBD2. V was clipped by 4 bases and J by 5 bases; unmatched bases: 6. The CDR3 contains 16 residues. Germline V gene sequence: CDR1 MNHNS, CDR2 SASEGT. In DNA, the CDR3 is TGTGCCAGCAGTGCCAGACTAGCGGGAGGCGGAGATACGCAGTATTTT. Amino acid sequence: CASSARLAGGGDTQYF.